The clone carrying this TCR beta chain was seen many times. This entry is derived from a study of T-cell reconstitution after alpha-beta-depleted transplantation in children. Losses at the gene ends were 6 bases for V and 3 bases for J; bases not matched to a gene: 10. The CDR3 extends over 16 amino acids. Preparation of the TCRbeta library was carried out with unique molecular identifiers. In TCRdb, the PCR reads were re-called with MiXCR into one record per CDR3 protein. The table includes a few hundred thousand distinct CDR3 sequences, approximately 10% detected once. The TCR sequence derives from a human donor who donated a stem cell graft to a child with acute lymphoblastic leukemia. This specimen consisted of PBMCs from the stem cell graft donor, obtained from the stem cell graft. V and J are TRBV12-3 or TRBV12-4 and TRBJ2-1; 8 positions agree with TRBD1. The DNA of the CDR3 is TGTGCCAGCAGGGAGACAGGGGCCAACCTCTACAATGAGCAGTTCTTC. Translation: CASRETGANLYNEQFF.